Shown below are 16 T cell receptor beta chains from a single sample sequenced in a study of T cell clonotyping in hematopoietic cell transplantation. Measured with immunoSEQ multiplex PCR; TCRdb has only the in-frame clones, and not every one. The sample records more than 20,000 clones, approximately 80% being singletons. Time point noted: recipient sample about 28 days before transplant, after cytoreduction. The source was peripheral blood mononuclear cells, collected before stem cell transplant. The receptors were gathered from a woman in her sixties with acute myeloid leukemia. Some clones in this sample may be carry-over from other donors' samples.

The J gene is TRBJ2-4, the V gene TRBV6-5, with D perhaps matching TRBD2 (5 bases). Trimming took 4 bases from V and 9 from J, leaving 16 bases between them. CDR1 and CDR2 from the germline V gene are MNHEY and SVGAGI. The CDR3 runs to 14 residues. The CDR3 DNA is TGTGCCAGCAGTTCCTCCCGATTACTAGGCATTCAGTACTTC. Its protein is CASSSSRLLGIQYF.

A few counts support this clone. The chain combines TRBV27 with TRBJ2-7; no firm D call. Germline V gives CDR1 MNHEY, CDR2 SMNVEV (reference sequence). Trimming took 5 bases from V and 2 from J, leaving 10 bases between them. This CDR3 region has 13 residues. The chain's CDR3 is CASSPPNTYEQYF. Written as DNA, the CDR3 is TGTGCCAGCAGTCCCCCAAACACCTACGAGCAGTACTTC.

The gene calls are TRBV7-3 and TRBJ2-7; perhaps D is TRBD1 or TRBD2 (5 bases each). CDR1 and CDR2 (germline): SGHTA, FQGTGA. The ends were cut back, 2 bases at V and 2 bases at J, with 10 bases in the middle. The CDR3 runs 14 residues. Here the CDR3 reads CASSLGRGAYEQYF. The CDR3 region has the DNA TGTGCCAGCAGCTTAGGTAGGGGAGCCTACGAGCAGTACTTC.

This chain joins TRBV7-3 and TRBJ2-1; 8 bases map to TRBD2. The CDR3 runs 14 residues. The junction had 6 bases not matched to a gene; V was cut back by 5 bases and J by 6 bases. Germline-derived CDR1 and CDR2 are SGHTA and FQGTGA. CDR3 nucleotide sequence: TGTGCCAGCAGCAAGGCCGGGACTAGCAATGAGCAGTTCTTC. Protein product: CASSKAGTSNEQFF.

V usage is TRBV29-1 and J usage is TRBJ2-3; 7 positions match TRBD1. The V segment lost 5 bases and the J segment 0 bases; nucleotides outside the gene matches: 11. Germline V gene lookup returns CDR1 SQVTM and CDR2 ANQGSEA. There are 16 residues in the CDR3. This CDR3 is CSVRGYVTGSTDTQYF. For the CDR3, the DNA is TGCAGCGTTCGGGGTTATGTGACAGGGAGCACAGATACGCAGTATTTT.

This chain uses TRBV13 with TRBJ2-1; 14 nucleotides align to TRBD2. The V segment lost 5 bases and the J segment 7 bases; nucleotides outside the gene matches: 7. CDR1 is PRHDT and CDR2 is FYEKMQ in the germline V gene (reference sequence). This CDR3 region has 16 residues. The CDR3 sequence: CASSPGLAGGVNEQFF. Here the CDR3 DNA reads TGTGCCAGCAGCCCCGGACTAGCGGGGGGCGTGAATGAGCAGTTCTTC.

V gene TRBV10-3 combines with J gene TRBJ2-1, with D possibly TRBD2 on 5 matching bases. The CDR3 totals 14 residues. Germline loops: CDR1 ENHRY, CDR2 SYGVKD. Trimming took 3 bases from V and 10 from J, leaving 16 bases between them. The CDR3 protein is CAISDPGGLKEQFF. CDR3 nucleotide sequence: TGTGCCATCAGTGATCCCGGAGGTCTAAAGGAGCAGTTCTTC.

CDR3 in amino acids: CASSLPLAGVSEQYF. The CDR3 coding sequence is TGTGCCAGCAGTTTGCCTCTAGCGGGAGTGAGCGAGCAGTACTTC. The chain uses TRBV28 and TRBJ2-7, with 10 bases fitting TRBD2. Germline V lookup: CDR1 MDHEN, CDR2 SYDVKM. V shed 3 bases and J 6 bases; nucleotides not matched to a gene: 8. The CDR3 loop spans 15 amino acids.

The chain employs TRBV4-1 and TRBJ2-1; a weak D match, TRBD1 (6 bases). Between the trimmed V and J ends, which lost 4 bases and 5 bases, there was a span of 18 bases. CDR3 length: 16 residues. The V gene's germline CDR1 is MGHRA and CDR2 YSYEKL. The CDR3 DNA sequence: TGCGCCAGCAGCCCGTGGCCAGGGGATCTTAACAATGAGCAGTTCTTC. This translates into CASSPWPGDLNNEQFF.

J is TRBJ2-5 and V is TRBV4-1, with D perhaps TRBD1 or TRBD2 (6 bases each). Germline V CDR1 and CDR2: MGHRA, YSYEKL. Trimming took off 0 bases at V and 5 bases at J, with 22 bases between the two ends. The CDR3 runs to 18 residues. The CDR3 protein is CASSQDRGESPQRETQYF. CDR3 coding DNA: TGCGCCAGCAGCCAAGATAGGGGGGAAAGCCCTCAAAGGGAGACCCAGTACTTC.

The chain recombines TRBV28 with TRBJ1-3, with no clear D. This CDR3 spans 15 amino acids. The V and J ends lost 6 bases and 4 bases respectively, with 16 bases between them. Germline V gene lookup returns CDR1 MDHEN and CDR2 SYDVKM. In nucleotides, the CDR3 is TGTGCCAGCAGCTCCCCTCGGACGGGGGGAAACACCATATATTTT. Translated: CASSSPRTGGNTIYF.

This clone was recorded once. This chain links TRBV6-5 with TRBJ2-7; weak D call: TRBD2 (7 bases). V lost 5 bases and J lost 2, with 16 bases in between. This CDR3 has 15 amino acids. Germline V lookup: CDR1 MNHEY, CDR2 SVGAGI. The CDR3 DNA follows: TGTGCCAGCAGTCCCCTGGGGGGGCAAACCTACGAGCAGTACTTC. This encodes CASSPLGGQTYEQYF.

As concerns this clone: One end of the junction varies from germline; a read error may be responsible. This chain connects TRBV7-7 to TRBJ1-3; no clear D. The germline CDR1 and CDR2 sequences are SSHAT and FNYEAQ (reference sequence). The CDR3 runs 13 residues. The CDR3 loop reads CASSPLSGNTIYF. The CDR3 DNA follows: TGTGCTAGCAGCCCCCTTTCGGGAAACACCATATATTTT.

This chain joins TRBV7-3 and TRBJ2-2; 8 bases line up with TRBD1. This CDR3 contains 14 residues. The V gene's germline CDR1 is SGHTA and CDR2 FQGTGA. V dropped 2 bases and J dropped 8; count of bases not matched to a gene: 4. The chain's CDR3 is CASSLAGGAGELFF. The CDR3 DNA reads as TGTGCCAGCAGCTTAGCAGGGGGCGCGGGGGAGCTGTTTTTT.

The chain links TRBV9 to TRBJ2-3, with D perhaps matching TRBD1 (6 bases). Germline assignment: CDR1 SGDLS and CDR2 YYNGEE. Trimming left V 0 bases short and J 5 bases short, with 19 bases between. The CDR3 runs 17 residues. The CDR3 bases are TGTGCCAGCAGCGTAGGAGGGGGTCAGGGCAAGGGAGATACGCAGTATTTT. Translated, it gives CASSVGGGQGKGDTQYF. The whole variable domain, filled in from reference TRBV9 and TRBJ2-3, reads DSGVTQTPKHLITATGQRVTLRCSPRSGDLSVYWYQQSLDQGLQFLIQYYNGEERAKGNILERFSAQQFPDLHSELNLSSLELGDSALYFCASSVGGGQGKGDTQYFGPGTRLTVL.

A single count supports this clone. The chain combines TRBV6-6 with TRBJ1-5; 8 nucleotides line up with TRBD1. The V gene's germline CDR1 is MNHNY and CDR2 SVGAGI (reference sequence). The V gene end was trimmed by 6 bases and the J gene end by 6 bases; junction bases not matched to a gene: 7. The CDR3 is 14 residues long. The CDR3 loop reads CASSPGQGGQPQHF. The CDR3 DNA follows: TGTGCCAGCAGCCCCGGACAGGGCGGTCAGCCCCAGCATTTT.